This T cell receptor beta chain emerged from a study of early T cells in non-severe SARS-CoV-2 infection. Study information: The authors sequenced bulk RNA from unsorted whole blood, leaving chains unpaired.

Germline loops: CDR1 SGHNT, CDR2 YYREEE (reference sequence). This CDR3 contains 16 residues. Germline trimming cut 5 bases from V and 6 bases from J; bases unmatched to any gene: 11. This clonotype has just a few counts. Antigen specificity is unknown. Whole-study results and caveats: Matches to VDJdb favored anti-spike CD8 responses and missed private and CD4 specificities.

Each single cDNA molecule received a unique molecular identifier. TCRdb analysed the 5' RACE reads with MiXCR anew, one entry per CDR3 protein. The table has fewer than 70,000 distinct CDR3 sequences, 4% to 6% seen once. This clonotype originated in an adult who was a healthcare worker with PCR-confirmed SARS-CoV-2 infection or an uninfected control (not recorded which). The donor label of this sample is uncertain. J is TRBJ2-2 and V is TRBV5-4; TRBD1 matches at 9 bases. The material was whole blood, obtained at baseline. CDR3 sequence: CASRNPDRGSPGELFF. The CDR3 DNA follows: TGTGCCAGCAGAAACCCCGACAGGGGGTCCCCCGGGGAGCTGTTTTTT.